One and the same sample provided the 21 T cell receptor beta chains below, sequenced in a study of glioma-infiltrating T cells after dendritic cell vaccination. Time point of the sample: after dendritic cell vaccination, including at tumor progression/relapse. Sequenced by immunoSEQ multiplex PCR; TCRdb stores in-frame clones only, minus some. The table shows roughly 60,000 clones, with 70% to 90% occurring only once. Sequences were derived from blood, sampled after dendritic cell vaccination. These TCRs come from a human donor with glioblastoma.

The chain joins TRBV9 to TRBJ2-7; perhaps TRBD2 as D (5 bases). The germline gives CDR1 SGDLS, CDR2 YYNGEE. Trimming shortened V by 0 bases and J by 6 bases, and 10 bases separated the two germline ends. There are 13 residues in the CDR3. The CDR3 DNA reads as TGTGCCAGCAGCGTAGGCGTGAGGGCCGAGCAGTACTTC. Protein: CASSVGVRAEQYF.

The chain has TRBV9 and TRBJ2-1, with D perhaps TRBD1 (6 bases). V gave up 1 base and J gave up 9 bases, with 20 bases separating them. This CDR3 has 16 residues. Per germline, CDR1 SGDLS and CDR2 YYNGEE. The CDR3 spells CASSVSVGQSRGEQFF. In DNA form, the CDR3 reads TGTGCCAGCAGCGTATCTGTAGGACAGTCCAGGGGTGAGCAGTTCTTC.

This chain connects TRBV27 to TRBJ2-3, with D possibly TRBD1 on 5 matching bases. The V and J ends lost 5 bases and 0 bases respectively, with 9 bases between them. The length of the CDR3 is 14 residues. Germline V gene sequence: CDR1 MNHEY, CDR2 SMNVEV (reference sequence). CDR3 protein: CASSPGHSTDTQYF. DNA for the CDR3: TGTGCCAGCAGTCCAGGGCACAGCACAGATACGCAGTATTTT.

This sequence joins TRBV6-5 and TRBJ2-3; a possible D gene is TRBD1 (5 bases). The CDR3 consists of 13 residues. The ends were cut back, 0 bases at V and 6 bases at J, with 7 bases in the middle. Germline V gene sequence: CDR1 MNHEY, CDR2 SVGAGI. The CDR3 protein is CASSYSGRDTQYF. The CDR3 DNA follows: TGTGCCAGCAGTTACTCGGGGCGGGATACGCAGTATTTT.

The chain joins TRBV4-3 to TRBJ1-1; D is unclear. The CDR3 is made up of 14 amino acids. V dropped 4 bases and J dropped 4 bases, with 13 bases sitting between them. CDR1 and CDR2 (germline): LGHNA, YSLEER. For the CDR3, the DNA is TGCGCCAGCAGCCCCAATCTCGGCGGCACTGAAGCTTTCTTT. This sequence encodes CASSPNLGGTEAFF.

The rearrangement links TRBV6-6 to TRBJ1-2; 8 bases line up with TRBD1. V shed 2 bases and J 7 bases; nucleotides not matched to a gene: 6. Looked up from germline, CDR1 is MNHNY and CDR2 is SVGAGI (reference sequence). The CDR3 has 14 residues. The CDR3 here is CASSYGQGASGYTF. The DNA of the CDR3 is TGTGCCAGCAGTTACGGGCAGGGGGCGAGTGGCTACACCTTC.

The chain uses TRBV7-9 and TRBJ2-7, with 10 bases aligning to TRBD2. The J segment lost 6 bases and the V segment lost 5 bases, leaving 4 bases of the junction unmatched. The CDR3 runs to 13 residues. In germline, CDR1 is SEHNR, CDR2 FQNEAQ (reference sequence). CDR3 in DNA: TGTGCCAGCAGCCTAGTAGCGGGGGGCGAGCAGTACTTC. This encodes CASSLVAGGEQYF.

The chain carries TRBV11-3 and TRBJ2-5, with unresolved D. V lost 1 base, J lost 2 bases, and 11 bases lay in between. CDR1 is SGHNT and CDR2 is YENEEA in the germline V gene. The CDR3 has 15 amino acids. CDR3 loop: CASSLGSLRQETQYF. The CDR3 region has the DNA TGTGCCAGCAGCTTAGGAAGTCTGAGGCAAGAGACCCAGTACTTC. Full variable domain (remainder filled in from reference TRBV11-3 and TRBJ2-5): EAGVVQSPRYKIIEKKQPVAFWCNPISGHNTLYWYLQNLGQGPELLIRYENEEAVDDSQLPKDRFSAERLKGVDSTLKIQPAELGDSAVYLCASSLGSLRQETQYFGPGTRLLVL.

This clone was seen a few times. The CDR3 loop is CASSQAGQGTGNTEAFF. As DNA, the CDR3 is TGCGCCAGCAGCCAAGCAGGTCAGGGGACAGGGAACACTGAAGCTTTCTTT. The chain uses TRBV4-1 and TRBJ1-1; 8 bases align to TRBD1. Per the germline V gene, CDR1 is MGHRA and CDR2 is YSYEKL. Trimming cost V 1 base and J 1 base; bases outside gene matches: 8. The CDR3 extends over 17 amino acids.

The V call is TRBV25-1, the J call TRBJ1-2; D is undetermined. The CDR3 length is 13 residues. The V and J ends lost 3 bases and 4 bases respectively, with 9 bases between them. The germline gives CDR1 MGHDK, CDR2 SYGVNS. The CDR3 DNA sequence: TGTGCCAGCAGTGAGGCGGCAGTCTATGGCTACACCTTC. It codes for CASSEAAVYGYTF.

The genes are TRBV7-2 and TRBJ2-2; 8 bases are shared with TRBD1. Germline values: CDR1 SGHTA, CDR2 FQGNSA. This CDR3 spans 16 amino acids. The ends lost 2 bases at V and 1 base at J; junction bases unmatched: 3. CDR3 DNA: TGTGCCAGCAGCTTACAGGGGGCGGGGAACACCGGGGAGCTGTTTTTT. It translates to CASSLQGAGNTGELFF.

This sequence joins TRBV19 and TRBJ2-7, with 8 bases matching TRBD2. The germline CDR1 and CDR2 sequences are LNHDA and SQIVND (reference sequence). V was clipped by 5 bases and J by 3 bases; unmatched bases: 3. The CDR3 covers 13 residues. The CDR3 nucleotides read TGTGCCAGTAGTGCGGGGGGCCTCTACGAGCAGTACTTC. This sequence encodes CASSAGGLYEQYF.

The chain links TRBV5-8 to TRBJ2-1, with 10 bases matching TRBD1. This CDR3 is 16 amino acids long. Germline V CDR1 and CDR2: SGHTS, YDEGEE. The V segment lost 4 bases and the J segment 4 bases; nucleotides outside the gene matches: 8. CDR3 loop: CASSLHGQGGYNEQFF. For the CDR3, the DNA is TGTGCCAGCAGCCTCCATGGACAGGGGGGATACAATGAGCAGTTCTTC.

This CDR3 is CASSQVRVDEQFF. The CDR3 DNA sequence: TGCGCCAGCAGCCAAGTCAGGGTTGATGAGCAGTTCTTC. The rearrangement joins TRBV4-3 to TRBJ2-1, with D perhaps matching TRBD1 (5 bases). V was shortened by 1 base and J by 8 bases, with 9 bases between the two germline ends. This CDR3 has 13 residues. CDR1 is LGHNA and CDR2 is YSLEER in the germline V gene.

The chain recombines TRBV2 with TRBJ1-6, with TRBD1 matching 11 bases. CDR1 and CDR2 (germline): SNHLY, FYNNEI. V dropped 6 bases and J dropped 5; count of bases not matched to a gene: 6. The CDR3 loop spans 16 amino acids. CDR3 nucleotides: TGTGCCAGCAGGACTGGACAGGGGGCCGATAATTCACCCCTCCACTTT. This gives the protein CASRTGQGADNSPLHF.

The CDR3 protein is CASSDGRAQETQYF. In DNA form, the CDR3 reads TGTGCCAGCAGTGATGGGAGGGCACAAGAGACCCAGTACTTC. The rearrangement links TRBV2 to TRBJ2-5; 7 bases fit TRBD2. The CDR3 has 14 residues. Germline V lookup: CDR1 SNHLY, CDR2 FYNNEI. V lost 3 bases to trimming and J lost 2 bases; unmatched junction nucleotides: 3.

CDR3 loop: CASSVLLAGEYNEQFF. CDR3 DNA: TGTGCCAGCAGCGTACTTCTAGCGGGGGAATACAATGAGCAGTTCTTC. The V gene is TRBV13, the J gene TRBJ2-1; 10 bases line up with TRBD2. The CDR3 length is 16 residues. Germline V gives CDR1 PRHDT, CDR2 FYEKMQ (reference sequence). V lost 5 bases, J lost 4 bases, and 8 bases stayed unmatched.

J is TRBJ1-1 and V is TRBV7-9, with 7 bases identical to TRBD1. The junction had 6 bases not matched to a gene; V was cut back by 4 bases and J by 1 base. In germline, CDR1 is SEHNR, CDR2 FQNEAQ (reference sequence). The CDR3 length is 15 residues. This CDR3 reads CASSSNDRANTEAFF. CDR3 nucleotides: TGTGCCAGCAGCTCGAATGACAGGGCGAACACTGAAGCTTTCTTT.

The rearrangement links TRBV9 to TRBJ1-2; D gene uncertain. V dropped 0 bases and J dropped 4 bases, with 16 bases sitting between them. CDR1 is SGDLS, CDR2 YYNGEE, per germline. The CDR3 runs 16 residues. CDR3 protein: CASSVANWAAGYGYTF. DNA of the CDR3: TGTGCCAGCAGCGTAGCTAATTGGGCTGCTGGCTATGGCTACACCTTC. The full variable domain, rest sourced from reference TRBV9 and TRBJ1-2, is DSGVTQTPKHLITATGQRVTLRCSPRSGDLSVYWYQQSLDQGLQFLIQYYNGEERAKGNILERFSAQQFPDLHSELNLSSLELGDSALYFCASSVANWAAGYGYTFGSGTRLTVV.

The chain couples TRBV7-2 to TRBJ2-3, with 11 bases matching TRBD2. V trimming: 5 bases; J trimming: 3 bases; junction bases outside the gene matches: 7. This CDR3 has 16 residues. The germline CDR1 and CDR2 sequences are SGHTA and FQGNSA. CDR3 loop: CASSTRLAGPTDTQYF. The CDR3 bases are TGTGCCAGCAGCACCCGACTAGCGGGGCCTACAGATACGCAGTATTTT.

This chain joins TRBV29-1 and TRBJ2-1; D may be TRBD2 (5 bases). Trimming shortened V by 3 bases and J by 8 bases, and 8 bases separated the two germline ends. From germline, CDR1 is SQVTM and CDR2 ANQGSEA. This CDR3 has 11 residues. The CDR3 sequence: CSVERRDEQFF. In nucleotides, the CDR3 is TGCAGCGTTGAGAGGCGGGATGAGCAGTTCTTC.